The 24 T cell receptor beta chains presented below share a single source sample, sequenced in a study of regulatory T cells in long-lasting Graves disease (dated by TCRdb to the early 2020s). The library was built by means of multiplex PCR. The sequencing machine was an Illumina HiSeq 4000. iRepertoire HTBI primers and Arm-PCR amplification of CDR3 regions were used to construct TCR beta libraries. TCRdb reran the public reads through fastp at Q25 and MiXCR, keeping productive beta chains. One record per CDR3 amino acid sequence lists the most common genes and DNA. This sample is represented by approximately 400,000 distinct CDR3 sequences; about a quarter of them were singletons. Of the sample, about a quarter is held by the ten largest clones. Explained via the paper, the time point label denotes: persistent/refractory GD, antithyroid drugs over 5 years with positive TRAb. For both TCR sequencing and RNA sequencing, RNA was extracted from PBMCs in TRIzol.

The material was peripheral blood mononuclear cells (PBMCs), obtained when the disease was refractory, from a patient treated with antithyroid drugs. The receptors derive from a female donor with Graves disease.

This clonotype appeared a few times. This sequence joins TRBV20-1 and TRBJ2-7, with 8 bases that match TRBD1. The CDR3 covers 14 residues. Germline CDR1 reads DFQATT; CDR2 reads SNEGSKA (reference sequence). Germline trimming cut 6 bases from V and 3 bases from J; bases unmatched to any gene: 10. CDR3 DNA: TGCAGTGCCACGGACAGGGAAAGAAACTACGAGCAGTACTTC. Translation gives CSATDRERNYEQYF.

This clonotype was found a few times. V is TRBV2 and J is TRBJ1-4; D is perhaps TRBD1 (5 bases). The germline gives CDR1 SNHLY, CDR2 FYNNEI. This CDR3 region has 14 residues. The ends were cut back, 8 bases at V and 3 bases at J, with 13 bases in the middle. CDR3: CASGGGPPNEKLFF. In DNA form, the CDR3 reads TGTGCCAGCGGGGGAGGGCCCCCTAATGAAAAACTGTTTTTT.

The V call is TRBV3-1, the J call TRBJ2-1; either TRBD1 or TRBD2 may fit D (5 bases each). The CDR3 is 15 amino acids. V dropped 4 bases and J dropped 10 bases, with 20 bases sitting between them. Germline V CDR1 and CDR2: LGHDT, YNNKEL (reference sequence). CDR3 sequence: CASSRGTITFREQFF. CDR3 nucleotide sequence: TGTGCCAGCAGCCGGGGGACCATTACGTTCAGGGAGCAGTTCTTC.

This clonotype appeared many times. The genes are TRBV20-1 and TRBJ2-7; D is perhaps TRBD1 or TRBD2 (5 bases each). Trimming cost V 7 bases and J 3 bases, with 16 bases left between them. From germline, CDR1 is DFQATT and CDR2 SNEGSKA (reference sequence). The CDR3 totals 13 residues. CDR3 sequence (DNA): TGCAGTGTTATAATCCGGGGCGACTACGAGCAGTACTTC. Translating it yields CSVIIRGDYEQYF.

This clonotype was picked up a small number of times. The chain combines TRBV19 with TRBJ2-2; D gene ambiguous. The CDR3 is 12 amino acids. Trimming left V 8 bases short and J 4 bases short, with 8 bases between. Germline CDR1 and CDR2: LNHDA and SQIVND (reference sequence). CDR3 sequence: CASVFGTGELFF. CDR3 DNA sequence: TGTGCCAGTGTCTTCGGCACCGGGGAGCTGTTTTTT.

This clonotype was observed a handful of times. This chain joins TRBV24-1 and TRBJ2-7; D gene ambiguous. The CDR3 consists of 13 residues. The V end lost 4 bases, the J end lost 0 bases, and 6 bases lay between the germline ends. Per germline, CDR1 KGHDR and CDR2 SFDVKD. CDR3: CATSDPRSYEQYF. In DNA form, the CDR3 reads TGTGCCACCAGTGACCCTCGCTCCTACGAGCAGTACTTC.

The CDR3 sequence is CASSAPGLGGQTQYF. CDR3 bases: TGTGCCAGCAGCGCCCCGGGACTAGGGGGCCAGACGCAGTATTTT. The rearrangement joins TRBV7-2 to TRBJ2-3; tentatively, D is TRBD2 (8 bases). Germline V gene data show CDR1 as SGHTA and CDR2 as FQGNSA. This CDR3 has 15 residues. V was clipped by 5 bases and J by 9 bases, with 21 bases between them. Complete variable domain (other parts from reference TRBV7-2 and TRBJ2-3): GAGVSQSPSNKVTEKGKDVELRCDPISGHTALYWYRQSLGQGLEFLIYFQGNSAPDKSGLPSDRFSAERTGGSVSTLTIQRTQQEDSAVYLCASSAPGLGGQTQYFGPGTRLTVL.

Ten or more counts support this clonotype. The gene calls are TRBV7-2 and TRBJ2-7, with 9 nucleotides matching TRBD1. Germline CDR1 is SGHTA and CDR2 is FQGNSA. The CDR3 consists of 15 residues. The junction had 5 bases not matched to a gene; V was cut back by 2 bases and J by 3 bases. The CDR3 region has the DNA TGTGCCAGCAGCTTAATGGGACAGGGAGACTACGAGCAGTACTTC. It is translated as CASSLMGQGDYEQYF. The whole variable domain, remainder taken from reference TRBV7-2 and TRBJ2-7, is GAGVSQSPSNKVTEKGKDVELRCDPISGHTALYWYRQSLGQGLEFLIYFQGNSAPDKSGLPSDRFSAERTGGSVSTLTIQRTQQEDSAVYLCASSLMGQGDYEQYFGPGTRLTVT.

Only a few counts were recorded for this clonotype. The rearrangement links TRBV6-1 to TRBJ2-1, with 12 bases fitting TRBD2. This CDR3 has 16 amino acids. Germline V gene sequence: CDR1 MNHNS, CDR2 SASEGT. The V and J ends lost 5 bases and 3 bases, in that order; junction bases with no gene match: 5. The CDR3 loop is CASSPGLAGNYNEQFF. In DNA form, the CDR3 reads TGTGCCAGCAGTCCCGGACTAGCGGGAAACTACAATGAGCAGTTCTTC.

V gene TRBV7-3 combines with J gene TRBJ2-6; D is ambiguous. This CDR3 has 16 amino acids. V was clipped by 5 bases and J by 0 bases, with 11 bases between them. Germline V CDR1 and CDR2: SGHTA, FQGTGA. The CDR3 reads CASSPRLFSGANVLTF. In nucleotides, the CDR3 is TGTGCCAGCAGCCCGCGACTGTTCTCTGGGGCCAACGTCCTGACTTTC.

This clonotype was counted ten times or more. The genes are TRBV7-3 and TRBJ2-5, with 9 bases that match TRBD2. The CDR3 totals 15 residues. Per the germline V gene, CDR1 is SGHTA and CDR2 is FQGTGA. The V and J ends lost 1 base and 5 bases, in that order; junction bases with no gene match: 5. In nucleotides, the CDR3 is TGTGCCAGCAGCTTAATAGCGGGAGACCGCGAGACCCAGTACTTC. This codes for CASSLIAGDRETQYF.

The chain has TRBV6-1 and TRBJ1-6, with no clear D. The CDR3 is 12 residues long. Germline V lookup: CDR1 MNHNS, CDR2 SASEGT. The germline V and J ends were trimmed by 6 bases and 13 bases, with 13 bases remaining between them. The CDR3 here is CASSLPFFPLHF. As DNA, the CDR3 is TGTGCCAGCAGCCTACCCTTCTTTCCCCTCCACTTT.

This chain uses TRBV18 with TRBJ1-1, with 7 bases that match TRBD1. Germline trimming cut 0 bases from V and 1 base from J; bases unmatched to any gene: 2. Germline V CDR1 and CDR2: KGHSH, LQKENI. CDR3 length: 15 amino acids. The CDR3 reads CASSPPGQRNTEAFF. In DNA form, the CDR3 reads TGTGCCAGCTCACCACCGGGACAGAGGAACACTGAAGCTTTCTTT.

The CDR3 bases are TGTGCCACCAGTGATTCCCAGGGGGCGCATGAAAAACTGTTTTTT. Residues: CATSDSQGAHEKLFF. The gene calls are TRBV24-1 and TRBJ1-4; 8 nucleotides align to TRBD1. The CDR3 is 15 amino acids. The germline gives CDR1 KGHDR, CDR2 SFDVKD. Germline trimming cut 2 bases from V and 6 bases from J; bases unmatched to any gene: 4.

The chain is built from TRBV18 and TRBJ1-2; TRBD1 is a possible D gene (6 bases). The length of the CDR3 is 17 residues. CDR1 and CDR2 from the germline V gene are KGHSH and LQKENI. V was clipped by 1 base and J by 5 bases, with 20 bases between them. As DNA, the CDR3 is TGTGCCAGCTCACCACTTGCGGACAGTCGTAAAATGTATGGCTACACCTTC. Encoded protein: CASSPLADSRKMYGYTF.

The chain has TRBV9 and TRBJ2-5; TRBD2 might be the D (6 bases). Germline assignment: CDR1 SGDLS and CDR2 YYNGEE. The CDR3 contains 15 residues. V was clipped by 3 bases and J by 0 bases, with 12 bases between them. This CDR3 is CASSDGPGDQETQYF. DNA of the CDR3: TGTGCCAGCAGCGATGGACCGGGGGACCAAGAGACCCAGTACTTC. Drawing the rest from reference TRBV9 and TRBJ2-5, the complete variable domain is DSGVTQTPKHLITATGQRVTLRCSPRSGDLSVYWYQQSLDQGLQFLIQYYNGEERAKGNILERFSAQQFPDLHSELNLSSLELGDSALYFCASSDGPGDQETQYFGPGTRLLVL.

The chain carries TRBV7-9 and TRBJ2-5; 7 bases agree with TRBD1. The DNA end is more similar to TRBJ2-1, so the J call may be wrong. The CDR3 loop spans 15 amino acids. Germline assignment: CDR1 SEHNR and CDR2 FQNEAQ (reference sequence). CDR3 sequence (DNA): TGTGCCAGCAGCCGTACAGGGGATATTTACAATGAGCAGTTCTTC. It yields the protein CASSRTGDIYNEQFF.

This clonotype was detected ten times or more. The chain joins TRBV15 to TRBJ2-5; D unclear. CDR3 length equals 15 residues. V lost 2 bases, J lost 3 bases, and 13 bases lay in between. In germline, CDR1 is LNHNV, CDR2 YYDKDF (reference sequence). The CDR3 DNA reads as TGTGCCACCAGCAGACGGAGTGTTGGGAAAGAGACCCAGTACTTC. Translation gives CATSRRSVGKETQYF.

As regards this clonotype: This likely traces to a read error, being one base from a far larger clone. V is TRBV28 and J is TRBJ2-5; D is uncertain. The J call is uncertain, as TRBJ2-1 better fits the DNA end. The V gene's germline CDR1 is MDHEN and CDR2 SYDVKM. The CDR3 totals 11 residues. The CDR3 reads CASSFNDEQFF. As DNA, the CDR3 is TGTGCCAGCAGTTTCAACGATGAGCAGTTCTTC.

The chain recombines TRBV7-9 with TRBJ2-7; 8 bases line up with TRBD1. CDR1 is SEHNR and CDR2 is FQNEAQ in the germline V gene (reference sequence). With V trimmed by 5 bases and J by 3 bases, 9 bases remained unmatched. The CDR3 length is 15 residues. CDR3 coding DNA: TGTGCCAGCAGCCCAGGAAAACAGGGGGACTACGAGCAGTACTTC. Amino acid sequence: CASSPGKQGDYEQYF.

V usage is TRBV5-1 and J usage is TRBJ1-1; a weak D match, TRBD1 (6 bases). CDR3 length equals 16 residues. Trimming removed 2 bases from V and 1 base from J, with 15 bases in between. Germline lookup yields CDR1 SGHRS and CDR2 YFSETQ. CDR3 coding DNA: TGCGCCAGCAGCTTCGGTCCAGGGGCGGGGAACACTGAAGCTTTCTTT. Its translation: CASSFGPGAGNTEAFF.

On this clonotype itself: Likely a read error: the CDR3 ends without its conserved phenylalanine or tryptophan. The CDR3 nucleotides are TGCGCCAGCAGCCAATTAGTCCGGGACCGGGGTAATCCCCTCCACTTG. It yields the protein CASSQLVRDRGNPLHL. The chain joins TRBV4-1 to TRBJ1-6, with a possible D match to TRBD1 (5 bases). There are 16 residues in the CDR3. CDR1 MGHRA and CDR2 YSYEKL come from the germline V gene. V lost 2 bases, J lost 13 bases, and 21 bases lay in between.

This clonotype was observed many times. The chain links TRBV20-1 to TRBJ2-7; TRBD2 aligns across 8 bases. Germline V gene sequence: CDR1 DFQATT, CDR2 SNEGSKA (reference sequence). The CDR3 runs 13 residues. V lost 4 bases, J lost 3 bases, and 5 bases stayed unmatched. Here the CDR3 reads CSATSGSGYEQYF. As DNA, the CDR3 is TGCAGTGCTACGAGCGGGAGCGGCTACGAGCAGTACTTC.

This CDR3 reads CASSLAPGTSGYEQYF. CDR3 nucleotides: TGCGCCAGCAGCTTGGCCCCTGGGACTAGCGGATACGAGCAGTACTTC. This chain joins TRBV5-1 and TRBJ2-7, with 11 nucleotides matching TRBD2. This CDR3 spans 16 amino acids. Germline V CDR1 and CDR2: SGHRS, YFSETQ. The V and J ends lost 0 bases and 4 bases, in that order; junction bases with no gene match: 6. The complete variable domain, with remaining parts taken from reference TRBV5-1 and TRBJ2-7, reads KAGVTQTPRYLIKTRGQQVTLSCSPISGHRSVSWYQQTPGQGLQFLFEYFSETQRNKGNFPGRFSGRQFSNSRSEMNVSTLELGDSALYLCASSLAPGTSGYEQYFGPGTRLTVT.